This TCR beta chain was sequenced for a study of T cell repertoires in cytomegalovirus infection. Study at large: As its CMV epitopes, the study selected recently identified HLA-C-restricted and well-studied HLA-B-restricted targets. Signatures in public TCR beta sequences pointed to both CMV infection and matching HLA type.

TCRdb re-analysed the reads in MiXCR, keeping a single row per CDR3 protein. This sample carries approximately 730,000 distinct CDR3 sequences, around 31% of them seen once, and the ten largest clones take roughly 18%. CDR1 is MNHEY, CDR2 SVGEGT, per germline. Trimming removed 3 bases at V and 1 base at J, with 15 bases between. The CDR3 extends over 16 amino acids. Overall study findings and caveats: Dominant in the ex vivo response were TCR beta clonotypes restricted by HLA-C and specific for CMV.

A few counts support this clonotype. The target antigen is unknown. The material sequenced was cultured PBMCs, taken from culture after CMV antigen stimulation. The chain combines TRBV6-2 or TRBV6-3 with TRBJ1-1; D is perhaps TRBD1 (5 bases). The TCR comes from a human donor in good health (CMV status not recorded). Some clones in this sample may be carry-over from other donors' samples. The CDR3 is CASSYNWGSSNTEAFF. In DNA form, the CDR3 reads TGTGCCAGCAGTTATAATTGGGGCAGCTCGAACACTGAAGCTTTCTTT.